This T cell receptor beta chain emerged from a study of T cell responses to AZD1222 COVID-19 vaccine. Whole-study findings and limits: It should be noted that donors were predominantly white British and more often female, and clonal diversity was possibly underestimated.

Sequenced by immunoSEQ multiplex PCR; TCRdb stores in-frame clones only, minus some. The sample holds tens of thousands of clones, approximately 83% seen once. CDR1 is SNHLY, CDR2 FYNNEI, per germline. Unmatched junction bases numbered 5, after V lost 6 bases and J lost 0 bases. The CDR3 spans 16 residues. As regards this clone: Its target is not known.

The receptor was isolated from an adult in good health. The sequencing here drew on peripheral blood, taken on day 0 of AZD1222 vaccination. The chain couples TRBV2 to TRBJ1-6, with 7 bases fitting TRBD1. The CDR3 coding sequence is TGTGCCAGCAGGCAGGACAGGAGCTCCTATAATTCACCCCTCCACTTT. It is translated as CASRQDRSSYNSPLHF.